This T cell receptor (beta chain) was captured by sequencing in a study of blood T cell repertoires in COVID-19 (dated by TCRdb to the early 2020s). Background for the entire study: The collaborator samples originated in the United States, Italy and Spain and spanned the acute and convalescent phases of COVID-19. The prospective study material was composed of cDNA or gDNA derived from T cells, B-cell-depleted T cells, or PBMCs. Samples were obtained from the ongoing ImmuneRACE study (first 160 participants) and from 1,000 to 1,500 subjects provided by 6 global collaborators. The repertoires were released in a freely available public database meant as a resource for research on the immune response to SARS-CoV-2. A de-identified subject ID, COVID-19 status, age in years and sex were almost always included in the sample metadata. HLA class I and class II types, where available, came from metadata supplied by the sample provider rather than from assay-based typing. The dataset comprised deeply sampled blood TCRbeta repertoires from subjects exposed to, actively infected with, or recovered from COVID-19. Points the paper makes about the study in general: How much clinical and demographic metadata was included differed by source and by participant, and the metadata was provided uncurated.

CDR1 and CDR2, per the germline V gene, are MNHNS and SASEGT. Including the terminal cysteine and phenylalanine, the CDR3 comprises 14 residues. Of the read, only the CDR3 DNA is kept; its 42 bases are in frame from base 1. Germline trimming amounts to 4 bases on V and 5 bases on J, with 4 as the count of junction bases outside the gene matches. The immunoSEQ Assay, a bias-controlled multiplex PCR, was used to amplify TCRbeta CDR3 regions from genomic DNA. In the source study's methods: Within the assay, amplification of reference gene primers was used to estimate how many nucleated cells each sample contained. To quantify the absolute abundance of each unique TCRbeta CDR3 rearrangement, sequence reads were collapsed and filtered. For each sample, productive Simpson clonality was calculated by taking the square root of Simpson's diversity index across productive rearrangements. TCRdb's version of the immuneACCESS table is confined to in-frame rearrangements and falls short of the full clone set. An unresolved V gene accounts for under half of the shortfall where checked; the remainder is of unknown origin. Clone size and the V and J calls come from that table; the DNA yielded D and trimming. The sample table holds around 100,000 clones, of which over 70% were seen once. Jointly, the top ten make up roughly 0.83% of the sample.

Regarding this clone: The antigen it binds to is not known. No much larger clone is present one base from it, and per-base qualities are unavailable.

The collaborating institutions used their own protocols to collect whole blood in K2EDTA tubes. Collaborator samples were shipped for TCRbeta analysis as frozen whole blood, isolated PBMCs, or DNA extracted from either sample type. The material sequenced was peripheral blood. The receptor was isolated from an older woman with acute or convalescent COVID-19. Rearrangement joined TRBV6-1 to TRBJ2-7; TRBD2 agrees with 11 junctional bases. The CDR3 region reads CASSVAGGSNEQYF. The bases are TGTGCCAGCAGTGTAGCGGGGGGGTCAAACGAGCAGTACTTC.